This T cell receptor (beta chain) was captured by sequencing in a study of T cell responses to AZD1222 COVID-19 vaccine. Study conclusions and caveats: White British people made up most donors, females outnumbered males, and clonal diversity was possibly underestimated. Spike-specific TCR breadth and depth both grew after two AZD1222 doses.

Using immunoSEQ multiplex PCR, the repertoire was profiled, and TCRdb retains in-frame clones only, with some absent. The repertoire holds about 150,000 clones, with around 93% as singletons. With respect to this clone: Its antigen is currently unknown.

J was trimmed by 5 bases and V by 6 bases; bases with no gene match: 10. The germline gives CDR1 LNHDA, CDR2 SQIVND (reference sequence). This CDR3 has 17 amino acids. The receptor's source is an adult who received the AZD1222 COVID-19 vaccine. V is TRBV19 and J is TRBJ2-2; 12 bases are shared with TRBD2. Sequencing used peripheral blood, obtained 28 days after the second AZD1222 dose. The CDR3 DNA follows: TGTGCCAGTAGCCAAGGGACCGGGACTAGCGGGACCGGGGAGCTGTTTTTT. Translation: CASSQGTGTSGTGELFF.